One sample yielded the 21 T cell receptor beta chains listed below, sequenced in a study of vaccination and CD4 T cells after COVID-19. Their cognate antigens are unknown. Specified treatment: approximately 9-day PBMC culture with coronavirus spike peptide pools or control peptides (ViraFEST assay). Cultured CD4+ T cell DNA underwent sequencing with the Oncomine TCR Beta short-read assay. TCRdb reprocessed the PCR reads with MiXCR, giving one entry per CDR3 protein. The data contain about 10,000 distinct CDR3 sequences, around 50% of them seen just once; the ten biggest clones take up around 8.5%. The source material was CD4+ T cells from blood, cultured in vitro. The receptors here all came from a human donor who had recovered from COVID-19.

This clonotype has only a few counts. CDR3 residues: CASSPGTETRGYTF. For the CDR3, the DNA is TGTGCCAGTAGTCCCGGGACAGAAACCCGTGGCTACACCTTC. The V call is TRBV19, the J call TRBJ1-2; 7 bases fit TRBD1. From germline, CDR1 is LNHDA and CDR2 SQIVND (reference sequence). J was trimmed by 7 bases and V by 5 bases; bases with no gene match: 10. CDR3 size: 14 residues.

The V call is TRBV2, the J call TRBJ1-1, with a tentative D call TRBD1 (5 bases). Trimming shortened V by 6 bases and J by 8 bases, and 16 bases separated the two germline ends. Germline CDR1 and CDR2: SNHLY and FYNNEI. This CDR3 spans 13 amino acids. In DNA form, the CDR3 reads TGTGCCAGCAGAATCCTCCTTGGGGGAGAAGCTTTCTTT. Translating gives CASRILLGGEAFF.

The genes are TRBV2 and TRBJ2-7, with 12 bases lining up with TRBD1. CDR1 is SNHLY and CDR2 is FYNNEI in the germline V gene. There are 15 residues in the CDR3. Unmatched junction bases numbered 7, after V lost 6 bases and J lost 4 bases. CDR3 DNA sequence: TGTGCCAGCAGGGGGGACAGGGGGCCTGGATACGAGCAGTACTTC. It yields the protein CASRGDRGPGYEQYF.

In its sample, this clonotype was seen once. CDR3 residues: CSARRSGRNSPLHF. The CDR3 region has the DNA TGCAGTGCTCGACGCTCAGGGAGGAATTCACCCCTCCACTTT. The chain has TRBV20-1 and TRBJ1-6; the D gene is possibly TRBD1 (5 bases). CDR3 length equals 14 residues. The V end lost 5 bases, the J end lost 7 bases, and 15 bases lay between the germline ends. Germline loops: CDR1 DFQATT, CDR2 SNEGSKA (reference sequence).

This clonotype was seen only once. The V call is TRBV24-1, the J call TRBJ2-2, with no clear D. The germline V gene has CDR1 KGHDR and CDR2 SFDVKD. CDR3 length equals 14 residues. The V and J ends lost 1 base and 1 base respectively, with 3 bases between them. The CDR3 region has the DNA TGTGCCACCAGTGATTTTAGGAACACCGGGGAGCTGTTTTTT. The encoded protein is CATSDFRNTGELFF.

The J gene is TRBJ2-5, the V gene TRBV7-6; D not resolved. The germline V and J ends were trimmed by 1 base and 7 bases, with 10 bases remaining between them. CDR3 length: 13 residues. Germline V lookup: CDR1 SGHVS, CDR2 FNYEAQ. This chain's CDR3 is CASSLDQSGTQYF. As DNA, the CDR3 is TGTGCCAGCAGCTTAGACCAGAGTGGGACCCAGTACTTC.

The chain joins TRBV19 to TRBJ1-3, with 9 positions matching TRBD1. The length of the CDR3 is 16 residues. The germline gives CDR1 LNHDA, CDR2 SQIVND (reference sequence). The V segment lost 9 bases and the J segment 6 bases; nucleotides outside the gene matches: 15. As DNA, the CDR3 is TGTGCCAGCACGAATCACAGGGGGCGAATCGTAAACACCATATATTTT. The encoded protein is CASTNHRGRIVNTIYF.

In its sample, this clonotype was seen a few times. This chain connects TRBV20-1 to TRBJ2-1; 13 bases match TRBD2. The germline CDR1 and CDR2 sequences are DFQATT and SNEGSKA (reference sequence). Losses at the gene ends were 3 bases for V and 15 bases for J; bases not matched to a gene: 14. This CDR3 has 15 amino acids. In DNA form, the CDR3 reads TGCAGTGCTAGGGGGACTAGCGGGAATCTGGAAGGCCCGTTCTTC. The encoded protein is CSARGTSGNLEGPFF.

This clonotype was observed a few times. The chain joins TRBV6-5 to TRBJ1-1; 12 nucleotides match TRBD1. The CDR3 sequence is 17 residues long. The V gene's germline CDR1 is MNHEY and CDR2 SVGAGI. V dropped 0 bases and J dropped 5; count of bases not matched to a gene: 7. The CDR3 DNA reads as TGTGCCAGCAGTTACTCAGGGACAGGGGGCAAGAGGACTGAAGCTTTCTTT. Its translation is CASSYSGTGGKRTEAFF.

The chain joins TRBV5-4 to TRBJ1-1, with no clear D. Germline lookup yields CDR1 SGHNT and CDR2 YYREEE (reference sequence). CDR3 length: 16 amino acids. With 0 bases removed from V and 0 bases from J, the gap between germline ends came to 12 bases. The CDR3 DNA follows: TGTGCCAGCAGCTTGGTTACAGCGATCATGAACACTGAAGCTTTCTTT. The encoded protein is CASSLVTAIMNTEAFF.

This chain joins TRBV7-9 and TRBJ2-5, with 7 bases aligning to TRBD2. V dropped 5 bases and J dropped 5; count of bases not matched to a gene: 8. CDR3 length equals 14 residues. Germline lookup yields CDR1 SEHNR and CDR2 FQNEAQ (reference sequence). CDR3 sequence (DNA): TGTGCCAGCAGCCGGGACTATACATTGGAGACCCAGTACTTC. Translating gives CASSRDYTLETQYF.

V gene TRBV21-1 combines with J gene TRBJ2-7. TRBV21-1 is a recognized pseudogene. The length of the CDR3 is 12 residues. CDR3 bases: TGTGCCAGCAGCAATCGGGTCTACGAGCAGTACTTC. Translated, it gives CASSNRVYEQYF.

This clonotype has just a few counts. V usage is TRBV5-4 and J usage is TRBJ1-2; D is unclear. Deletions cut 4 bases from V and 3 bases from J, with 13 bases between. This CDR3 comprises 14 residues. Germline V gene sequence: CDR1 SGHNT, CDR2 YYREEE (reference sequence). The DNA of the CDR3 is TGTGCCAGCAGCCCGGATGGCCAGGACTATGGCTACACCTTC. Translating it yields CASSPDGQDYGYTF.

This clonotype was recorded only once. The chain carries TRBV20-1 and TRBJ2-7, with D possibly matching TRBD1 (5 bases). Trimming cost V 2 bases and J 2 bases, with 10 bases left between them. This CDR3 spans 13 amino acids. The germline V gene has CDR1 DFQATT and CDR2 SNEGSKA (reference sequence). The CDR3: CSARKVGAYEQYF. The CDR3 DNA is TGCAGTGCTAGAAAGGTAGGGGCCTACGAGCAGTACTTC.

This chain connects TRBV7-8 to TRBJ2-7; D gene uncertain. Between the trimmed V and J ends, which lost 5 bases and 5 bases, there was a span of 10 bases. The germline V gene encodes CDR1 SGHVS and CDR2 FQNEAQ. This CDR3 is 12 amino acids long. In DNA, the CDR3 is TGTGCCAGCAGCCCGCTCTCTCACGAGCAGTACTTC. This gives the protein CASSPLSHEQYF.

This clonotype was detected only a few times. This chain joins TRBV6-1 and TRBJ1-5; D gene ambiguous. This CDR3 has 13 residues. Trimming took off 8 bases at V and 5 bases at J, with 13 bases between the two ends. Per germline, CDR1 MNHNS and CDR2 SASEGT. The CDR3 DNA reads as TGTGCCAGCTTAAGGGAGGGTCATCAGCCCCAGCATTTT. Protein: CASLREGHQPQHF.

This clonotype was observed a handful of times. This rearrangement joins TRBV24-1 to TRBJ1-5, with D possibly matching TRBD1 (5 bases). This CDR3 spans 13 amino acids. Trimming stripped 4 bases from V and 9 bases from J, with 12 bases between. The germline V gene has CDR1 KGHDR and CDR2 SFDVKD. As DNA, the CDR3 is TGTGCCACCAGTGACACTACGCAGGGGCCCCAGCATTTT. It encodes CATSDTTQGPQHF.

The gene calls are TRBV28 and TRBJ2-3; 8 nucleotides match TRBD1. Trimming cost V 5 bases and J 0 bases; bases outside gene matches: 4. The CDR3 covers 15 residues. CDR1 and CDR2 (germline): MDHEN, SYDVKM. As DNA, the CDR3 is TGTGCCAGCAGTCGACAGGGGTTTAGCACAGATACGCAGTATTTT. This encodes CASSRQGFSTDTQYF.

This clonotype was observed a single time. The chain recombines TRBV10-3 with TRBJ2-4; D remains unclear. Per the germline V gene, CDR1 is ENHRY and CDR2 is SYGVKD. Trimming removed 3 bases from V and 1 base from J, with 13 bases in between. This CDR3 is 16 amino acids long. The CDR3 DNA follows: TGTGCCATCAGTGACCCGGCAAAGGAGGCCAAAAACATTCAGTACTTC. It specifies CAISDPAKEAKNIQYF.

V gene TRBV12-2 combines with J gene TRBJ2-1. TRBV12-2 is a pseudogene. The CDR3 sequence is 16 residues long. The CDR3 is CASRSVGQSGYNEQFF. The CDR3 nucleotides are TGTGCAAGTCGCTCGGTCGGGCAGTCGGGCTACAATGAGCAGTTCTTC.

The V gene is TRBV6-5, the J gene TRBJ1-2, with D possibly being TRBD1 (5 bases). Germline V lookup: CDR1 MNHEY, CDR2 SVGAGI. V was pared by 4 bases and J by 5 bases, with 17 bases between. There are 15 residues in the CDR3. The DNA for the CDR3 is TGTGCCAGCAGTTCCCCGCGGGGAGGGACTTATGGCTACACCTTC. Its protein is CASSSPRGGTYGYTF.